These 25 T cell receptor beta chains were all obtained from the same sample, sequenced in a study of blood T cell repertoires in COVID-19. Produced via immunoSEQ multiplex PCR; TCRdb's table is partial and in-frame only. Of some 70,000 clones listed, roughly 85% were seen once; the top ten hold 1.8%. Sequenced sample: peripheral blood. The source of these receptors is a woman between 55 and 75 years old with acute or convalescent COVID-19.

CDR3 nucleotide sequence: TGTGCCAGCAGTAAATCTAGCGGGAGAGTATACGAGCAGTACTTC. It specifies CASSKSSGRVYEQYF. The rearrangement uses TRBV13 and TRBJ2-7, with 10 bases aligning to TRBD2. CDR1 PRHDT and CDR2 FYEKMQ come from the germline V gene (reference sequence). The CDR3 is 15 amino acids. The V and J ends lost 6 bases and 4 bases, in that order; junction bases with no gene match: 9.

The rearrangement joins TRBV5-6 to TRBJ2-6; a weak D match, TRBD2 (5 bases). V lost 3 bases to trimming and J lost 4 bases, with 17 bases between them. This CDR3 has 17 residues. CDR1 is SGHDT, CDR2 YYEEEE, per germline. The CDR3, as DNA: TGTGCCAGCAGCTACCGGTCCGCTTCGGGAGGGGCCAACGTCCTGACTTTC. This codes for CASSYRSASGGANVLTF. Variable domain in full (rest from reference TRBV5-6 and TRBJ2-6): DAGVTQSPTHLIKTRGQQVTLRCSPKSGHDTVSWYQQALGQGPQFIFQYYEEEERQRGNFPDRFSGHQFPNYSSELNVNALLLGDSALYLCASSYRSASGGANVLTFGAGSRLTVL.

The DNA for the CDR3 is TGTGCCAGTAGTATAGGGACAGCGAACACTGAAGCTTTCTTT. It yields the protein CASSIGTANTEAFF. This chain joins TRBV19 and TRBJ1-1, with D possibly matching TRBD1 (6 bases). The CDR3 extends over 14 amino acids. CDR1 and CDR2 from the germline V gene are LNHDA and SQIVND (reference sequence). Trimming took off 1 base at V and 1 base at J, with 7 bases between the two ends.

This clone is a singleton in its sample. The CDR3 DNA follows: TGTGCCAGCAGCGCAGCCCGGGACAGGGCCCACCTTAATGAAAAACTGTTTTTT. Its protein is CASSAARDRAHLNEKLFF. V and J are TRBV5-4 and TRBJ1-4, with 9 bases that match TRBD1. V shed 4 bases and J 4 bases; nucleotides not matched to a gene: 14. From germline, CDR1 is SGHNT and CDR2 YYREEE (reference sequence). The CDR3 totals 18 residues.

CDR3 nucleotide sequence: TGCGCCAGCAGCTTTTCGGGGAATCAGCCCCAGCATTTT. This codes for CASSFSGNQPQHF. The chain employs TRBV5-1 and TRBJ1-5; no reliable D call. CDR3 length: 13 amino acids. Deletions cut 2 bases from V and 4 bases from J, with 7 bases between. Germline V gives CDR1 SGHRS, CDR2 YFSETQ.

This sequence joins TRBV28 and TRBJ2-4, with D maybe TRBD2 (6 bases). The germline V and J ends were trimmed by 5 bases and 3 bases, with 17 bases remaining between them. CDR1 is MDHEN, CDR2 SYDVKM, per germline. The CDR3 has 16 residues. The CDR3 DNA follows: TGTGCCAGCAGTGTGAAAGGGAGGAACGTCAAAAACATTCAGTACTTC. Translated: CASSVKGRNVKNIQYF.

This rearrangement joins TRBV10-3 to TRBJ2-1, with 7 nucleotides matching TRBD1. From germline, CDR1 is ENHRY and CDR2 SYGVKD. The J segment lost 6 bases and the V segment lost 9 bases, leaving 11 bases of the junction unmatched. This CDR3 has 14 amino acids. CDR3 protein: CAIRDRASGNEQFF. Here the CDR3 DNA reads TGTGCCATACGAGACAGGGCATCAGGCAATGAGCAGTTCTTC.

The chain links TRBV10-3 to TRBJ2-1, with TRBD2 matching 7 bases. The junction had 7 bases not matched to a gene; V was cut back by 2 bases and J by 9 bases. The germline CDR1 and CDR2 sequences are ENHRY and SYGVKD. The CDR3 contains 14 residues. CDR3 residues: CAISEGAGVGEQFF. CDR3 in DNA: TGTGCCATCAGTGAGGGGGCGGGAGTGGGTGAGCAGTTCTTC.

The chain carries TRBV28 and TRBJ2-1; TRBD2 aligns across 9 bases. Germline CDR1 and CDR2: MDHEN and SYDVKM. The CDR3 extends over 16 amino acids. The ends lost 8 bases at V and 4 bases at J; junction bases unmatched: 12. CDR3 loop: CASGTFSGRNYNEQFF. DNA of the CDR3: TGTGCCAGCGGTACCTTTAGCGGGAGAAATTACAATGAGCAGTTCTTC.

V is TRBV13 and J is TRBJ2-1; possibly TRBD2 for D (6 bases). With 0 bases removed from V and 8 bases from J, the gap between germline ends came to 14 bases. Germline V gene lookup returns CDR1 PRHDT and CDR2 FYEKMQ (reference sequence). CDR3 length: 15 amino acids. The CDR3 coding sequence is TGTGCCAGCAGCTTAGGCCTTCGGTCGGGGGATGAGCAGTTCTTC. Translation: CASSLGLRSGDEQFF.

This clone appeared a few times. CDR3 residues: CASSQKKGPGLAGTQYF. As DNA, the CDR3 is TGTGCCAGCAGCCAAAAAAAAGGGCCGGGACTAGCAGGGACCCAGTACTTC. The V gene is TRBV3-1 (or the pseudogene TRBV3-2), the J gene TRBJ2-5; TRBD2 aligns across 9 bases. Unmatched junction bases numbered 14, after V lost 2 bases and J lost 7 bases. The CDR3 runs 17 residues. CDR1 LGHDT and CDR2 YNNKEL come from the germline V gene (reference sequence).

V is TRBV30 and J is TRBJ1-1, with D unresolved. Germline values: CDR1 GTSNPN, CDR2 SVGIG (reference sequence). Trimming cost V 0 bases and J 1 base, with 6 bases left between them. CDR3 size: 13 residues. CDR3 protein: CAWSVRGNTEAFF. The CDR3 nucleotides read TGTGCCTGGAGTGTACGGGGGAACACTGAAGCTTTCTTT.

This chain joins TRBV6-5 and TRBJ1-5, with a weak D call TRBD1 (5 bases). The CDR3 sequence is 14 residues long. V was trimmed by 11 bases and J by 0 bases, leaving 14 bases between them. Germline V gene data show CDR1 as MNHEY and CDR2 as SVGAGI. DNA for the CDR3: TGTGCCCTCCAGACAGCATATAGCAATCAGCCCCAGCATTTT. Its translation: CALQTAYSNQPQHF.

The CDR3 here is CASRRDDISTDTQYF. The DNA of the CDR3 is TGTGCCAGCCGGAGGGACGACATATCCACAGATACGCAGTATTTT. J is TRBJ2-3 and V is TRBV2; weak D call: TRBD2 (6 bases). CDR1 is SNHLY, CDR2 FYNNEI, per germline. This CDR3 has 15 amino acids. The V gene lost 8 bases and the J gene lost 2 bases, with 17 bases spanning the gap.

The chain uses TRBV10-3 and TRBJ1-2, with 9 positions matching TRBD1. Per the germline V gene, CDR1 is ENHRY and CDR2 is SYGVKD. The CDR3 runs to 16 residues. The V segment lost 2 bases and the J segment 1 base; nucleotides outside the gene matches: 5. CDR3 sequence: CAISEDGTGNNYGYTF. In DNA, the CDR3 is TGTGCCATCAGTGAGGATGGGACAGGGAATAACTATGGCTACACCTTC.

The chain is built from TRBV5-4 and TRBJ1-2; 8 nucleotides match TRBD1. The CDR3 runs to 15 residues. With 4 bases clipped from V and 4 bases from J, the junction kept 9 bases outside the gene matches. The germline gives CDR1 SGHNT, CDR2 YYREEE (reference sequence). The CDR3 coding sequence is TGTGCCAGCAGCGGAAGGACAGGGTCGGGCTATGGCTACACCTTC. This codes for CASSGRTGSGYGYTF.

This clone appeared a single time. The chain joins TRBV10-3 to TRBJ2-3; D gene uncertain. The ends were cut back, 3 bases at V and 9 bases at J, with 7 bases in the middle. CDR3 length: 11 residues. Per germline, CDR1 ENHRY and CDR2 SYGVKD. This CDR3 is CAISESQTQYF. The CDR3 region has the DNA TGTGCCATCAGTGAAAGTCAGACGCAGTATTTT.

V and J are TRBV9 and TRBJ2-2, with D possibly being TRBD2 (6 bases). This CDR3 is built from 13 residues. V gave up 6 bases and J gave up 2 bases, with 8 bases separating them. The germline CDR1 and CDR2 sequences are SGDLS and YYNGEE. The DNA of the CDR3 is TGTGCCAGCAAGGAGGGAAACACCGGGGAGCTGTTTTTT. Residues: CASKEGNTGELFF. Looking up the rest from reference TRBV9 and TRBJ2-2 gives the full variable domain: DSGVTQTPKHLITATGQRVTLRCSPRSGDLSVYWYQQSLDQGLQFLIQYYNGEERAKGNILERFSAQQFPDLHSELNLSSLELGDSALYFCASKEGNTGELFFGEGSRLTVL.

This chain joins TRBV25-1 and TRBJ2-3; 7 bases match TRBD1. From germline, CDR1 is MGHDK and CDR2 SYGVNS. Losses at the gene ends were 8 bases for V and 2 bases for J; bases not matched to a gene: 4. CDR3 length: 13 amino acids. The CDR3 sequence is CASGTVNTDTQYF. DNA of the CDR3: TGTGCCAGCGGGACAGTCAACACAGATACGCAGTATTTT.

The gene calls are TRBV2 and TRBJ2-7, with TRBD1 identical over 10 bases. V shed 5 bases, J shed 6 bases, and the junction held 4 bases outside the gene matches. Germline V gene sequence: CDR1 SNHLY, CDR2 FYNNEI. The CDR3 sequence is 13 residues long. The CDR3 is CASSKGQGLEQYF. The DNA for the CDR3 is TGTGCCAGCAGTAAGGGACAGGGGCTCGAGCAGTACTTC.

The chain links TRBV30 to TRBJ2-7; maybe TRBD1 (7 bases). Germline CDR1 and CDR2: GTSNPN and SVGIG (reference sequence). The CDR3 extends over 17 amino acids. Trimming cost V 3 bases and J 5 bases, with 26 bases left between them. The CDR3 protein is CAWRSLARQGGYHEQYF. CDR3 coding DNA: TGTGCCTGGAGATCATTAGCTCGGCAGGGGGGATACCACGAGCAGTACTTC.

The chain carries TRBV5-4 and TRBJ2-1, with TRBD2 matching over 14 bases. The CDR3 is made up of 16 amino acids. The germline V gene encodes CDR1 SGHNT and CDR2 YYREEE (reference sequence). The V and J ends lost 4 bases and 9 bases, in that order; junction bases with no gene match: 9. Written as DNA, the CDR3 is TGTGCCAGCAGCGAACCGGGACTAGCGGGAGAGGGTGAGCAGTTCTTC. It translates to CASSEPGLAGEGEQFF.

V is TRBV9 and J is TRBJ2-3, with D perhaps matching TRBD2 (6 bases). Per the germline V gene, CDR1 is SGDLS and CDR2 is YYNGEE. V lost 0 bases and J 0 bases, leaving 14 bases between the germline ends. The CDR3 totals 17 residues. The CDR3 reads CASSVASSGSSTDTQYF. CDR3 DNA sequence: TGTGCCAGCAGCGTAGCCTCGAGCGGGTCTAGCACAGATACGCAGTATTTT.

Here the CDR3 DNA reads TGCGCCAGCATGAGACAGTACTATGGCTACACCTTC. This gives the protein CASMRQYYGYTF. This sequence joins TRBV10-1 and TRBJ1-2, with D perhaps TRBD1 (5 bases). Trimming cost V 7 bases and J 3 bases, with 9 bases left between them. The germline V gene has CDR1 WNHNN and CDR2 SYGVQD (reference sequence). The CDR3 loop spans 12 amino acids.

CDR3 amino acids: CASTDPQNYGYTF. The CDR3 DNA reads TGCGCCAGCACCGACCCACAGAACTATGGCTACACCTTC. The chain joins TRBV10-2 to TRBJ1-2; D not certain. The CDR3 has 13 amino acids. Germline values: CDR1 WSHSY, CDR2 SAAADI. The germline V and J ends were trimmed by 7 bases and 2 bases, with 11 bases remaining between them.